Detailed here is one T cell receptor (beta chain). This sample stems from a study of T cell responses to AZD1222 COVID-19 vaccine. The V end was cut by 9 bases, the J end by 0 bases, with 11 bases between. Germline V gives CDR1 SNHLY, CDR2 FYNNEI. CDR3 length: 13 amino acids. The protocol was immunoSEQ multiplex PCR, while the TCRdb copy is restricted to in-frame clones and leaves out a portion. The sample lists approximately 150,000 clones, 88% occurring once. The source material was peripheral blood, sampled 28 days after the second AZD1222 dose. V usage is TRBV2 and J usage is TRBJ1-2, with D possibly matching TRBD1 (5 bases). The sequence came from an adult who received the AZD1222 COVID-19 vaccine. CDR3 nucleotide sequence: TGTGCCAGTTCCGGGGCGGCTAACTATGGCTACACCTTC. Translated, it gives CASSGAANYGYTF. Together with reference TRBV2 and TRBJ1-2, the CDR3 gives the full variable domain: EPEVTQTPSHQVTQMGQEVILRCVPISNHLYFYWYRQILGQKVEFLVSFYNNEISEKSEIFDDQFSVERPDGSNFTLKIRSTKLEDSAMYFCASSGAANYGYTFGSGTRLTVV.